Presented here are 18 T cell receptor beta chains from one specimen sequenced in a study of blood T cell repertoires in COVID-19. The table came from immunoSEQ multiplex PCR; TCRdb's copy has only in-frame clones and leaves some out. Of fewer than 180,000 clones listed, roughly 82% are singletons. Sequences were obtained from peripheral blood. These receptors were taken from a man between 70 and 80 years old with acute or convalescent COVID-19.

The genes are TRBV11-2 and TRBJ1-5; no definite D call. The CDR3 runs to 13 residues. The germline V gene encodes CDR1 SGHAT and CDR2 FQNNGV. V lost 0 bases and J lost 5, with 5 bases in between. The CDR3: CASSLEEYQPQHF. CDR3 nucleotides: TGTGCCAGCAGCTTAGAGGAGTATCAGCCCCAGCATTTT.

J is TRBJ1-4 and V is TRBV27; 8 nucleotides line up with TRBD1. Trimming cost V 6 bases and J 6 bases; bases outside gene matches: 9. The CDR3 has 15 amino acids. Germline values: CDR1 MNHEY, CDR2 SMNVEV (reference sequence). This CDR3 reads CASRSLQGGDEKLFF. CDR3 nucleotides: TGTGCCAGCAGATCTCTACAGGGGGGAGATGAAAAACTGTTTTTT.

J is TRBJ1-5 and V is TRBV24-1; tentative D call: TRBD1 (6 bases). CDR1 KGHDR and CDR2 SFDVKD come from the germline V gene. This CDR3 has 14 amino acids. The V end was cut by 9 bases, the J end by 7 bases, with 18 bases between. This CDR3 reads CATQLAGVGQPQHF. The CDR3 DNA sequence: TGTGCCACCCAGTTAGCAGGGGTAGGGCAGCCCCAGCATTTT.

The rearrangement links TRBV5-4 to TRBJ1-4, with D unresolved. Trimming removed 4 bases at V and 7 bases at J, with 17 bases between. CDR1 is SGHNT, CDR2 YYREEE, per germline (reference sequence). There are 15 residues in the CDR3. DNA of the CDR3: TGTGCCAGCAGCCTGGACTCCTTTGGGAGTGAAAAACTGTTTTTT. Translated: CASSLDSFGSEKLFF.

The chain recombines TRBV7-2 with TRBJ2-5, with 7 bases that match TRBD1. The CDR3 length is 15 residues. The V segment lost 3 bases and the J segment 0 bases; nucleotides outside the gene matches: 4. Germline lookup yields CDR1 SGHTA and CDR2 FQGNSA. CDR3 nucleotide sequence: TGTGCCAGCAGCTTCCAAGGGGGCCACCAAGAGACCCAGTACTTC. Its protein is CASSFQGGHQETQYF.

CDR3 amino acids: CAWSADDRGIGNTIYF. As DNA, the CDR3 is TGTGCCTGGAGTGCAGACGACAGGGGGATTGGAAACACCATATATTTT. The chain employs TRBV30 and TRBJ1-3, with 9 bases fitting TRBD1. CDR3 length equals 16 residues. V lost 1 base, J lost 3 bases, and 7 bases stayed unmatched. The germline gives CDR1 GTSNPN, CDR2 SVGIG (reference sequence). The variable domain in full, with the rest retrieved from reference TRBV30 and TRBJ1-3, is SQTIHQWPATLVQPVGSPLSLECTVEGTSNPNLYWYRQAAGRGLQLLFYSVGIGQISSEVPQNLSASRPQDRQFILSSKKLLLSDSGFYLCAWSADDRGIGNTIYFGEGSWLTVV.

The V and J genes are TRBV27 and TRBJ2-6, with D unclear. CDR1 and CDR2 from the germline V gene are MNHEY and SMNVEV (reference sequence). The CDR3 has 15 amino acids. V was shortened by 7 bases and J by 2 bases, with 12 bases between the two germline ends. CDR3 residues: CASNLGGPGANVLTF. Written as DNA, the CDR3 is TGTGCCAGCAACCTCGGCGGCCCTGGGGCCAACGTCCTGACTTTC.

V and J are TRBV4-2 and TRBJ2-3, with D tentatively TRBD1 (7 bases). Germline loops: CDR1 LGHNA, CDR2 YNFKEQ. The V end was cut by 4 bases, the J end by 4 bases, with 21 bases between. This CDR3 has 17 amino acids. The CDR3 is CASSLRGAGADADTQYF. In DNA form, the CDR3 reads TGTGCCAGCAGCCTCAGGGGGGCAGGGGCAGATGCAGATACGCAGTATTTT.

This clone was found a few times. The CDR3 region has the DNA TGCAGCGTTGAAGATTCCCGGGGGTACCCAAACTATGGCTACACCTTC. Translation gives CSVEDSRGYPNYGYTF. This chain uses TRBV29-1 with TRBJ1-2; maybe TRBD1 (5 bases). Trimming shortened V by 0 bases and J by 2 bases, and 16 bases separated the two germline ends. The CDR3 runs 16 residues. Per the germline V gene, CDR1 is SQVTM and CDR2 is ANQGSEA.

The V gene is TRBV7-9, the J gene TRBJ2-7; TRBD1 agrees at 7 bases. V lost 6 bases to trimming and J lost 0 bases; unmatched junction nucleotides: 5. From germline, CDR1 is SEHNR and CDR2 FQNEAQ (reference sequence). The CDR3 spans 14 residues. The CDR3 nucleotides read TGTGCCAGCAGAGCCGGGACAGACTCCTACGAGCAGTACTTC. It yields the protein CASRAGTDSYEQYF.

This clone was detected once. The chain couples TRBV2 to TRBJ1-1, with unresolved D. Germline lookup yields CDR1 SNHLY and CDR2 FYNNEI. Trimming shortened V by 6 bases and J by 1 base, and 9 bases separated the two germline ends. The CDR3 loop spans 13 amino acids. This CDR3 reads CASSLEGNTEAFF. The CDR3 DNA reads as TGTGCCAGCAGCCTGGAGGGGAACACTGAAGCTTTCTTT.

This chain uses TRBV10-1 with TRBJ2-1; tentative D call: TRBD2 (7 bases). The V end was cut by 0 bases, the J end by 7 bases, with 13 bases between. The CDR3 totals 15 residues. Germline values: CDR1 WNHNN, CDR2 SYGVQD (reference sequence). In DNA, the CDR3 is TGCGCCAGCAGTGAGTCGAGGGGGGAGGGGAATGAGCAGTTCTTC. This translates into CASSESRGEGNEQFF.

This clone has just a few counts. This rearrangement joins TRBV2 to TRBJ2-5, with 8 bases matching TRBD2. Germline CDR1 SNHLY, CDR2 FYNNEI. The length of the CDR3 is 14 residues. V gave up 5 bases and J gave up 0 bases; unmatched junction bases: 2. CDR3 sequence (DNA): TGTGCCAGCAGTTTACTAGCGGACCAAGAGACCCAGTACTTC. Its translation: CASSLLADQETQYF.

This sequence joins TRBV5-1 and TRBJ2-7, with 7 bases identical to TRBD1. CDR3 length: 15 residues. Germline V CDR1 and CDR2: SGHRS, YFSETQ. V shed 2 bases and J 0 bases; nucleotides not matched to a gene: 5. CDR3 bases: TGCGCCAGCAGCTTCGGTGACAGGGACTCCTACGAGCAGTACTTC. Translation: CASSFGDRDSYEQYF.

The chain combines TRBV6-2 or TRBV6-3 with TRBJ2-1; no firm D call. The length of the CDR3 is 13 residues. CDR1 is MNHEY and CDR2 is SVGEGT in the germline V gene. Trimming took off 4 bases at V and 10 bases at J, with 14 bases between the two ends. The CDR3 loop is CASSLDSPTEQFF. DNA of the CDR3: TGTGCCAGCAGTTTAGACTCCCCTACAGAGCAGTTCTTC.

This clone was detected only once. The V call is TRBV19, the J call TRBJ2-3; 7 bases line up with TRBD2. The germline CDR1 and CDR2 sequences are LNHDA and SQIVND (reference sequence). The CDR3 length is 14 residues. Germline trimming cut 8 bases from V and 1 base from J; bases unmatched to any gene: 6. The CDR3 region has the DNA TGTGCCAGTCGGCGGGGGTCTGGCACAGATACGCAGTATTTT. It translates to CASRRGSGTDTQYF.

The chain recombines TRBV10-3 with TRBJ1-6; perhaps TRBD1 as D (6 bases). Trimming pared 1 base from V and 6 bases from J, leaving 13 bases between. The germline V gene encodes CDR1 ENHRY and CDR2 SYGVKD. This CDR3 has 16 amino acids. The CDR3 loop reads CAISEWGLGSNSPLHF. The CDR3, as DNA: TGTGCCATCAGTGAGTGGGGGCTAGGATCTAATTCACCCCTCCACTTT.

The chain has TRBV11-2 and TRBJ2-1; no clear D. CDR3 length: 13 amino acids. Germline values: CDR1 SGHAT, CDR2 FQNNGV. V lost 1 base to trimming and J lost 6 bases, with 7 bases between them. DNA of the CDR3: TGTGCCAGCAGCTTAGGACAAAGCAATGAGCAGTTCTTC. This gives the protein CASSLGQSNEQFF.